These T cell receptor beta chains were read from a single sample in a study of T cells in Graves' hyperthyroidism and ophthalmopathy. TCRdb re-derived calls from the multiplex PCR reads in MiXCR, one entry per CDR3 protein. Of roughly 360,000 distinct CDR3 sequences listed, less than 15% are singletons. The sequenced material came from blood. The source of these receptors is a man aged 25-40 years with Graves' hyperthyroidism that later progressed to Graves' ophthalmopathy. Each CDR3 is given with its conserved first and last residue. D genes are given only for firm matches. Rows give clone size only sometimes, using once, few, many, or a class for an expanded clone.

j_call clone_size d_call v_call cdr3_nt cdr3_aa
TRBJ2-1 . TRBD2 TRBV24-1 TGTGCCACCAGTGACCCGACTAGCAGCAATGAGCAGTTCTTC CATSDPTSSNEQFF
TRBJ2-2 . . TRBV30 TGTGCCTGGACCCCGGACACCGGGGAGCTGTTTTTT CAWTPDTGELFF
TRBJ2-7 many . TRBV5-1 TGTGCCAGCAGTTTGGACGGCTACGAGCAGTACTTC CASSLDGYEQYF
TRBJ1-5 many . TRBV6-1 TGTGCCAGCAGTGAACTGGAGGGGGGTAATCAGCCCCAGCATTTT CASSELEGGNQPQHF
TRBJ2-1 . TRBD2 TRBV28 TGTGCCAGCAACTCCGGGACTAGCGTTTACAATGAGCAGTTCTTC CASNSGTSVYNEQFF
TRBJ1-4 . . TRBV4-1 TGCGCCAGCAGCCCTTGGGGTGGTGCAAAACTGTTTTTT CASSPWGGAKLFF
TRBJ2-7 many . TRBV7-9 TGTGCCAGCATCTCGGGGGAGCAGTACTTC CASISGEQYF
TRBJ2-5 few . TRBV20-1 TGCAGTGCCCGTGGACAGAACCAAGAGACCCAGTACTTC CSARGQNQETQYF
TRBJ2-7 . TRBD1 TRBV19 TGTGCCAGTAGTATAGGAAGACAGGGAAACTACGAGCAGTACTTC CASSIGRQGNYEQYF
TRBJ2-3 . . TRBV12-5 TGTGCTAGTGGTTTGGTACTTTGGGGGGGCCAAAAGGGCACAGATACGCAGTATTTT CASGLVLWGGQKGTDTQYF
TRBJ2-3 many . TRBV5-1 TGCGCCAGCAGCTTGGGAGCGGCCACAGATACGCAGTATTTT CASSLGAATDTQYF
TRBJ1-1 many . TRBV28 TGTGCCAGCAGTTTAGCAGGAGGGATCGTAACTGAAGCTTTCTTT CASSLAGGIVTEAFF
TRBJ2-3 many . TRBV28 TGTGCCAGCAGTCCCAGCCCTGAAGATACGCAGTATTTT CASSPSPEDTQYF
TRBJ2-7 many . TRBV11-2 TGTGCCAGCAGCCCTGGGGAGCGGACGAGTGGCGAGCAGTACTTC CASSPGERTSGEQYF
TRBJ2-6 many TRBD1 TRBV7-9 TGTGCCAGCAGCACTTTGGACAGGAGCAGCTCTGGGGCCAACGTCCTGACTTTC CASSTLDRSSSGANVLTF
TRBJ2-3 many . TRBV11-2 TGTGCCAGCACCGAACAGCGGGTATTTACCACAGATACGCAGTATTTT CASTEQRVFTTDTQYF
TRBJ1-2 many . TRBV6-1 TGTGCCAGCAGTGCCGGGACGGGGTGGCGCTACACCTTC CASSAGTGWRYTF
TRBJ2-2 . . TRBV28 TGTGCCAGCAGAGAGGACAGTGGGGTAGGCGGGGAGCTGTTTTTT CASREDSGVGGELFF
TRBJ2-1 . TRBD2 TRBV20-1 TGCAGTGCTAGACTGGCCCCCAGGGTCGGGGTGGGCGGGGGGTCCCACGGTGAGCAGTTCTTC CSARLAPRVGVGGGSHGEQFF
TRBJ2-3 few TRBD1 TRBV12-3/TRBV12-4 TGTGCCAGCAGACGCACTTCAGGGGGCCGGGATACGCAGTATTTT CASRRTSGGRDTQYF
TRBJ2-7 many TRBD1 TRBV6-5 TGTGCCAGCAGTTACTCCCGGCCGGGACAGACCTACGAGCAGTACTTC CASSYSRPGQTYEQYF
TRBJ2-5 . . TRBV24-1 TGTGCCACCAGTGATTTCGGGGAGACCCAGTACTTC CATSDFGETQYF
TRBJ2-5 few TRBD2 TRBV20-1 TGCAGTGCCCCCGGGACTAGCGGGGATCGAGGGGAGACCCAGTACTTC CSAPGTSGDRGETQYF
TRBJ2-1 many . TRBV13 TGTGCCAGCAGCTACCCCTCGGAAAACTCCTACAATGAGCAGTTCTTC CASSYPSENSYNEQFF
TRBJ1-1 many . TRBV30 TGTGCCTGGAGTGGCGGGGACGAAGCTTTCTTT CAWSGGDEAFF
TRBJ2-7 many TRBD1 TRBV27 TGTGCCAGCAGTCCACAGGGACAGGGCCCAGGCTACGAGCAGTACTTC CASSPQGQGPGYEQYF
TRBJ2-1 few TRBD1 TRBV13 TGTGCCAGCAGCGACGACAGGGATGGGGACAATGAGCAGTTCTTC CASSDDRDGDNEQFF
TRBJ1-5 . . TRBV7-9 TGTGCCAGCAGCTTAGCGGCGGGGGGTTGGAATCAGCCCCAGCATTTT CASSLAAGGWNQPQHF
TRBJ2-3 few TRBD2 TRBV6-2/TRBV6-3 TGTGCCAGCAGTGTGTGGACTAGCGGGGGGGCCGTTGGCACAGATACGCAGTATTTT CASSVWTSGGAVGTDTQYF
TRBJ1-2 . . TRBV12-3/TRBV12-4 TGTGCCAGCAGTTTAGGGGCACCGAGGGTCTATGGCTACACCTTC CASSLGAPRVYGYTF
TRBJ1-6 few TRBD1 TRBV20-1 TGCAGTGCAGCCCGAACGACAGGGGGGTTTTGGAATTCACCCCTCCACTTT CSAARTTGGFWNSPLHF
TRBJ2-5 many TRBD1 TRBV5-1 TGCGCCACCCAGGGGGCCTCCGGGCGGGAGACCCAGTACTTC CATQGASGRETQYF
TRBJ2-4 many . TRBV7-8 TGTGCCAGCAGCTTAGGACGCAGGGCAAACATTCAGTACTTC CASSLGRRANIQYF
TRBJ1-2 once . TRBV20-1 TGCAGTGCTGGAGGGGGGGGGGGCTACACCTTC CSAGGGGGYTF
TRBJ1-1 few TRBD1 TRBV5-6 TGTGCCAGCGGCTTGCCAGGGGGGACTGAAGCTTTCTTT CASGLPGGTEAFF
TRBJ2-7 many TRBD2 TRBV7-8 TGTGCCAGCAGCCCATACAGCGGGACTAGGGCCTACGAGCAGTACTTC CASSPYSGTRAYEQYF
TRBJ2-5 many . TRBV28 TGTGCCAGCACCGCTGAGGTATTAGAGACCCAGTACTTC CASTAEVLETQYF
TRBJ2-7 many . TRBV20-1 TGCAGTGCTCGGCAGGGGCTCCACGAGCAGTACTTC CSARQGLHEQYF
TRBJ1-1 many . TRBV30 TGTGCCTGGAGTGTACCCCGGGGGGGATACACTGAAGCTTTCTTT CAWSVPRGGYTEAFF
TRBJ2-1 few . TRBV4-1 TGCGCCAGCAGCCAGGGGTTAAAGTCCTACAATGAGCAGTTCTTC CASSQGLKSYNEQFF
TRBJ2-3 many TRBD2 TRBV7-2 TGTGCCAGCAGCCACGGCGGTACAGCGGGGTCGGGTACGCAGTATTTT CASSHGGTAGSGTQYF
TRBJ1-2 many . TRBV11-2 TGTGCCAGCAGCCCCCAGAACCGGCAGGGCCTAAACTATGGCTACACCTTC CASSPQNRQGLNYGYTF
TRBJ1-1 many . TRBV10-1 TGCGCCAGCAGCCCCGGACCTGGGAACACTGAAGCTTTCTTT CASSPGPGNTEAFF
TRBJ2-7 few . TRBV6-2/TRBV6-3 TGTGCCAGCAGCTCCCGGTTTGAGCAGTACTTC CASSSRFEQYF
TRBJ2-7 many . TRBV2 TGTGCCAGCACAACCGGGACCCCACGCGGGCAGTACTTC CASTTGTPRGQYF
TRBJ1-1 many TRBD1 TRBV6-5 TGTGCCAGCAGTTACGACAGGGTGAGAATGAACACTGAAGCTTTCTTT CASSYDRVRMNTEAFF
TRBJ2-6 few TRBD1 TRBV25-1 TGTGCCAGCAGTGAATCGGGCAGGGGGCAGGCTGGGGCCAACGTCCTGACTTTC CASSESGRGQAGANVLTF
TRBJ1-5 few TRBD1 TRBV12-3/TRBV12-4 TGTGCCAGCAGTTTAAGTCCAGGGGGCAGCCAGCCCCAGCATTTT CASSLSPGGSQPQHF
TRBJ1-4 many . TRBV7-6 TGTGCCAGCAGCTCCCCGTTTGCAACTAATGAAAAACTGTTTTTT CASSSPFATNEKLFF
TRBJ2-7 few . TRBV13 TGTGCCAGCAGCTTTGCAGGGAAAGTCTACGAGCAGTACTTC CASSFAGKVYEQYF
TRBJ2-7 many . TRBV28 TGTGCCAGCAGTCTTCTTGTAATAATGGGCGAGCAGTACTTC CASSLLVIMGEQYF
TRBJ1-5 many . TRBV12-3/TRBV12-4 TGTGCCAGCAGTTCGATGACAGGCAATCAGCCCCAGCATTTT CASSSMTGNQPQHF